A selection of T cell receptor beta chains follows, all from one sample in a study of PD-1 blockade in classical Hodgkin lymphoma. Clones were read by immunoSEQ multiplex PCR, and TCRdb kept only the in-frame ones, dropping some. The sample lists around 30,000 clones, roughly 80% occurring once. The sequencing here drew on peripheral blood mononuclear cells (PBMCs), taken at baseline. Source of these receptors: a human donor with classical Hodgkin lymphoma. Each CDR3 is given with its conserved first and last residue. The D gene is left open where the match is weak. Clone sizes are given selectively: once, few, many, or a class where the clone is expanded.

J | V | length | D | size | CDR3 | DNA
TRBJ2-7 | TRBV7-2 | 15 | . | . | CASSLGGGASYEQYF | TGTGCCAGCAGCTTAGGAGGGGGGGCCTCCTACGAGCAGTACTTC
TRBJ2-3 | TRBV7-2 | 14 | TRBD2 | . | CASSLSGGPDTQYF | TGTGCCAGCAGCCTTAGCGGGGGTCCAGATACGCAGTATTTT
TRBJ1-4 | TRBV28 | 14 | . | . | CASSSGGADEKLFF | TGTGCCAGCAGTTCGGGGGGCGCGGATGAAAAACTGTTTTTT
TRBJ2-3 | TRBV2 | 13 | . | . | CASSAGGTDTQYF | TGTGCCAGCAGTGCTGGTGGTACAGATACGCAGTATTTT
TRBJ2-1 | TRBV18 | 18 | TRBD2 | . | CASSLGLAGGSAYNEQFF | TGTGCCAGCTCACTCGGACTAGCGGGGGGTTCGGCCTACAATGAGCAGTTCTTC
TRBJ1-3 | TRBV19 | 13 | . | . | CASRVRSGNTIYF | TGTGCCAGCCGGGTCCGCTCTGGAAACACCATATATTTT
TRBJ1-4 | TRBV19 | 14 | TRBD1 | . | CASSNRDRNEKLFF | TGTGCCAGTAGTAACCGGGACAGGAATGAAAAACTGTTTTTT
TRBJ1-2 | TRBV7-5 | 15 | . | . | CVRSLESGAGYGYTF | TGTGTCAGAAGCTTAGAATCAGGGGCCGGCTATGGCTACACCTTC
TRBJ2-3 | TRBV5-1 | 14 | . | . | CASSFGGSTDTQYF | TGCGCCAGCAGCTTTGGGGGTAGCACAGATACGCAGTATTTT
TRBJ1-6 | TRBV7-8 | 14 | . | . | CASSWGQSNSPLHF | TGTGCCAGCAGCTGGGGACAATCCAATTCACCCCTCCACTTT
TRBJ1-5 | TRBV10-3 | 14 | TRBD1 | . | CAISRQGNNQPQHF | TGTGCCATCAGTAGACAGGGGAACAATCAGCCCCAGCATTTT
TRBJ2-1 | TRBV29-1 | 13 | . | once | CSVAGTWSNEQFF | TGCAGCGTAGCCGGGACGTGGAGCAATGAGCAGTTCTTC
TRBJ1-5 | TRBV6-1 | 13 | . | . | CASSAHSNQPQHF | TGTGCCAGCAGTGCTCATAGCAATCAGCCCCAGCATTTT
TRBJ2-3 | TRBV2 | 14 | TRBD2 | . | CASRRDYITDTQYF | TGTGCCAGCAGGAGGGACTACATCACAGATACGCAGTATTTT
TRBJ1-2 | TRBV6-1 | 14 | . | . | CASTSREGLYGYTF | TGTGCCAGCACCTCCCGGGAGGGACTCTATGGCTACACCTTC
TRBJ1-6 | TRBV6-5 | 15 | . | . | CASSYVGQGRSPLHF | TGTGCCAGCAGTTACGTTGGGCAGGGGCGTTCACCCCTCCACTTT
TRBJ2-1 | TRBV7-9 | 12 | . | . | CASSLSWNEQFF | TGTGCCAGCAGCCTGAGTTGGAATGAGCAGTTCTTC
TRBJ1-2 | TRBV5-1 | 14 | . | . | CASSSGPGLNGYTF | TGCGCCAGCAGCTCAGGTCCGGGTTTGAATGGCTACACCTTC
TRBJ1-3 | TRBV29-1 | 15 | . | . | CSVLEGSGFGNTIYF | TGCAGCGTTCTAGAGGGGTCGGGATTTGGAAACACCATATATTTT
TRBJ2-3 | TRBV29-1 | 14 | TRBD1 | . | CSVSGQGGTDTQYF | TGCAGCGTGTCGGGACAGGGGGGTACAGATACGCAGTATTTT
TRBJ2-1 | TRBV5-8 | 16 | TRBD1 | few | CASSLPRTGRTLGQFF | TGTGCCAGCAGCTTGCCCCGGACAGGTCGAACTCTGGGGCAGTTCTTC
TRBJ1-5 | TRBV29-1 | 14 | . | . | CSVRDDPSNQPQHF | TGCAGCGTACGGGACGACCCAAGCAATCAGCCCCAGCATTTT
TRBJ2-1 | TRBV5-4 | 14 | . | . | CASTLQQAHNEQFF | TGTGCCAGCACCTTGCAGCAAGCCCACAATGAGCAGTTCTTC
TRBJ1-6 | TRBV7-8 | 16 | . | . | CASSLPRGATNSPLHF | TGTGCCAGCAGCCTACCGCGGGGGGCGACGAATTCACCCCTCCACTTT
TRBJ1-1 | TRBV7-8 | 13 | . | . | CASSEQGNTEAFF | TGTGCCAGCAGCGAACAGGGGAACACTGAAGCTTTCTTT
TRBJ1-1 | TRBV6-6 | 14 | . | . | CASSSGPARLEAFF | TGTGCCAGCAGCTCCGGGCCCGCGCGTTTGGAAGCTTTCTTT
TRBJ1-4 | TRBV29-1 | 16 | TRBD1 | few | CSVEEVHQGANEKLFF | TGCAGCGTTGAAGAGGTTCACCAGGGGGCTAATGAAAAACTGTTTTTT
TRBJ2-7 | TRBV5-5 | 15 | TRBD2 | . | CASSLTSGTAYEQYF | TGTGCCAGCAGCCTAACTAGCGGGACGGCCTACGAGCAGTACTTC
TRBJ1-1 | TRBV13 | 16 | TRBD1 | few | CASSFGTGVANTEAFF | TGTGCCAGCAGCTTCGGGACAGGGGTGGCGAACACTGAAGCTTTCTTT
TRBJ2-5 | TRBV7-7 | 15 | TRBD2 | . | CASSLGGDGVETQYF | TGTGCCAGCAGCTTGGGGGGGGATGGGGTTGAGACCCAGTACTTC
TRBJ1-5 | TRBV7-2 | 13 | . | . | CASSLMGNQPQHF | TGTGCCAGCAGCTTAATGGGGAATCAGCCCCAGCATTTT
TRBJ1-5 | TRBV18 | 16 | . | . | CASSPSGPMGNQPQHF | TGTGCCAGCTCACCCTCGGGACCGATGGGGAATCAGCCCCAGCATTTT
TRBJ2-5 | TRBV5-1 | 15 | TRBD2 | . | CASSSSGSGQETQYF | TGCGCCAGCAGCTCCAGTGGTAGCGGGCAAGAGACCCAGTACTTC
TRBJ1-2 | TRBV27 | 14 | . | few | CASSPRDIDFGYTF | TGTGCCAGCAGTCCCCGGGACATTGATTTTGGCTACACCTTC
TRBJ2-5 | TRBV18 | 13 | . | . | CASLRGQQETQYF | TGTGCCAGCCTCCGGGGTCAACAAGAGACCCAGTACTTC
TRBJ2-1 | TRBV7-3 | 14 | . | . | CASSLQEGGNEQFF | TGTGCCAGCAGCTTACAGGAGGGCGGGAATGAGCAGTTCTTC
TRBJ1-2 | TRBV10-3 | 14 | TRBD1 | . | CATTSTGQGNGYTF | TGTGCCACAACTTCTACGGGACAGGGGAATGGCTACACCTTC